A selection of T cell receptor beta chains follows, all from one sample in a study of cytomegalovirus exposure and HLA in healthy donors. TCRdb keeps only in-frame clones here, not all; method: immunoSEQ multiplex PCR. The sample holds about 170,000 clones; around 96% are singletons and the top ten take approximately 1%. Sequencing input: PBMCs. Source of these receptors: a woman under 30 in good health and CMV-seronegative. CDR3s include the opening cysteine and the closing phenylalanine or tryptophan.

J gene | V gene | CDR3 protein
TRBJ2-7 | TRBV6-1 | CASRARVKPPYEQYF
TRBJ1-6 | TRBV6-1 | CASSGDRGLNSPLHF
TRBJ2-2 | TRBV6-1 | CASSESWTASGTGELFF
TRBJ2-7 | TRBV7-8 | CASTSGGGSSYEQYF
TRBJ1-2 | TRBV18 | CASSPSLENYGYTF
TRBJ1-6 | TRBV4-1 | CASSQIAGGGSPLHF
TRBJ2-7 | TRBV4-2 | CASSVPPGEQYF
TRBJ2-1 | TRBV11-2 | CASSFRQGRGNEQFF
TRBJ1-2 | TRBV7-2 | CASSLVGMAFGGNYGYTF
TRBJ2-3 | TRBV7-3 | CASSLSLTDTQYF
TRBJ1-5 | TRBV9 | CASSRGRSNQPQHF
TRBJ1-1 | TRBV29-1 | CSVDLVSGATEAFF
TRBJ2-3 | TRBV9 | CASSEGTSGGYTDTQYF
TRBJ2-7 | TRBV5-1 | CASSLWTDYEQYF
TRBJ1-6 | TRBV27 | CASSFSGGGSPLHF
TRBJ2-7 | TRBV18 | CASSPDTSYEQYF
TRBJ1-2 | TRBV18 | CASSPRGQDNNYGYTF
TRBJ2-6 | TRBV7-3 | CASSLIGGAYSGANVLTF